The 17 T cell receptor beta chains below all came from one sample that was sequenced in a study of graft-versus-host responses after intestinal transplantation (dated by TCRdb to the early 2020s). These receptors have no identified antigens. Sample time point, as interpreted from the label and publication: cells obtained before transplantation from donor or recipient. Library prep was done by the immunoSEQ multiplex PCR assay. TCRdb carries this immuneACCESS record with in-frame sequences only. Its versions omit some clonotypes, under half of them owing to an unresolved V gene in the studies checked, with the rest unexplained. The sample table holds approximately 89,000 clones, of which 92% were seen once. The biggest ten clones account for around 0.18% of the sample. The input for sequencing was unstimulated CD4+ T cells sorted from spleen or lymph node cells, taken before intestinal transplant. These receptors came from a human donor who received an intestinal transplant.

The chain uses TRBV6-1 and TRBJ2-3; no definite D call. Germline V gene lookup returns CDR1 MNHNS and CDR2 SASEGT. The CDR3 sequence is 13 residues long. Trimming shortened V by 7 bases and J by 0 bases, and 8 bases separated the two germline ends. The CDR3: CASNTVSTDTQYF. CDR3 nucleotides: TGTGCCAGCAACACAGTTAGCACAGATACGCAGTATTTT.

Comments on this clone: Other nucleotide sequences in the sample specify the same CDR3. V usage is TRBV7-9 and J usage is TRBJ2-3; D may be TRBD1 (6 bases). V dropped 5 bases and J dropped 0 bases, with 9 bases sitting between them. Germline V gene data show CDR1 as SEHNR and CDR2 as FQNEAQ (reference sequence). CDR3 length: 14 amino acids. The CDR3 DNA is TGTGCCAGCAGCCTAGGACAGAGCACAGATACGCAGTATTTT. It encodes CASSLGQSTDTQYF.

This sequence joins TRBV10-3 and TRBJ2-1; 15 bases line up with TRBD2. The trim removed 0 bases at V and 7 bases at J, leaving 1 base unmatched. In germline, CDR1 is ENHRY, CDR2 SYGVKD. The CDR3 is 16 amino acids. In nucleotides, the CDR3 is TGTGCCATCAGTGAGTCCGGACTAGCGGGGGGGAATGAGCAGTTCTTC. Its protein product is CAISESGLAGGNEQFF.

CDR3 DNA: TGTGCCAGCAGCCGCCTGGGGCAGGGCGGGGAGCTGTTTTTT. Translating gives CASSRLGQGGELFF. The chain links TRBV4-2 to TRBJ2-2; a possible D gene is TRBD1 (5 bases). V was shortened by 4 bases and J by 7 bases, with 13 bases between the two germline ends. The length of the CDR3 is 14 residues. Germline V gives CDR1 LGHNA, CDR2 YNFKEQ.

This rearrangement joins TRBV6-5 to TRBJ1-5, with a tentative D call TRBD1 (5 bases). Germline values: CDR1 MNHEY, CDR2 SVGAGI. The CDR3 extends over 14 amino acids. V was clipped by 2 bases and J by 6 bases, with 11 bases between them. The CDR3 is CASSYRGLGQPQHF. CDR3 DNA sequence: TGTGCCAGCAGTTACAGGGGATTGGGTCAGCCCCAGCATTTT.

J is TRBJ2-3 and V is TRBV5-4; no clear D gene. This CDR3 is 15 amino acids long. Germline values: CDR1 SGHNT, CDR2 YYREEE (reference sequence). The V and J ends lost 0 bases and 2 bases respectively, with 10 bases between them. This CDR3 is CASSLAPQNTDTQYF. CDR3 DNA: TGTGCCAGCAGCTTGGCCCCACAGAACACAGATACGCAGTATTTT.

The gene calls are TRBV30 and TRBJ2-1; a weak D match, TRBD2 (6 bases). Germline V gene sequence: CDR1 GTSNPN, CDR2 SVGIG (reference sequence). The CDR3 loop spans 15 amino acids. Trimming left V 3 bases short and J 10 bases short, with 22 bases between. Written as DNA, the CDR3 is TGTGCCTGGAGGACGTTGCGGGGACTTCGTGTGGAGCAGTTCTTC. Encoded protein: CAWRTLRGLRVEQFF.

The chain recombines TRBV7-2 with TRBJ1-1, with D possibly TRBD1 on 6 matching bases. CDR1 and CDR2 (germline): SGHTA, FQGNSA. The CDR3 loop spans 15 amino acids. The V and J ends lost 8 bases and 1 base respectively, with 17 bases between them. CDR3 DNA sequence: TGTGCCAGCGGAGTCCAGGGGCGAGGGAACACTGAAGCTTTCTTT. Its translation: CASGVQGRGNTEAFF.

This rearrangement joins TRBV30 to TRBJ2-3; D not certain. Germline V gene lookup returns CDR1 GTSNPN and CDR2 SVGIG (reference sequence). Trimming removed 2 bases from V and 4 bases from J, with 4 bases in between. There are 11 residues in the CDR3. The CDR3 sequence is CAWSLSDTQYF. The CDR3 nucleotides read TGTGCCTGGAGTCTGTCAGATACGCAGTATTTT.

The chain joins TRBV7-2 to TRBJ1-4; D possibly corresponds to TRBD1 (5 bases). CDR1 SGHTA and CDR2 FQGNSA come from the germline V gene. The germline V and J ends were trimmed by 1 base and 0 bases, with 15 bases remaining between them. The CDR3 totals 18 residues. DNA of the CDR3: TGTGCCAGCAGCTTAGGGGCCAGGGACTATGCAACTAATGAAAAACTGTTTTTT. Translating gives CASSLGARDYATNEKLFF.

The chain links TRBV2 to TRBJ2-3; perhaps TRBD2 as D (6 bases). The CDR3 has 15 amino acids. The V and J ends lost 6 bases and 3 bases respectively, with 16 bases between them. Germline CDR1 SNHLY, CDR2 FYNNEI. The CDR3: CASRVDYLGTDTQYF. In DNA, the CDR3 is TGTGCCAGCAGGGTGGACTATTTGGGGACAGATACGCAGTATTTT.

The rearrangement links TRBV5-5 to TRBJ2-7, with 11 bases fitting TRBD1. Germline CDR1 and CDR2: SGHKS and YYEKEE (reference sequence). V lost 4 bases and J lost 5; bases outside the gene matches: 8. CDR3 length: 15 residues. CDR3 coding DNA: TGTGCCAGCAGCATAGGGACAGGGGGGAGGGACGAGCAGTACTTC. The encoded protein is CASSIGTGGRDEQYF.

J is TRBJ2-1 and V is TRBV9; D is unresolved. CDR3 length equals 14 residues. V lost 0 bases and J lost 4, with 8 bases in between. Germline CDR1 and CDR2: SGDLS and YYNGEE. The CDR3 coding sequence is TGTGCCAGCAGCGTAGAACCCGAGTACAATGAGCAGTTCTTC. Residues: CASSVEPEYNEQFF.

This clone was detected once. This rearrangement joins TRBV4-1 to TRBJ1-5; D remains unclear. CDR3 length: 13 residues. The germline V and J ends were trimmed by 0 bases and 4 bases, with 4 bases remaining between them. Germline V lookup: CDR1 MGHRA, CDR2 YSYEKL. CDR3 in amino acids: CASSQDRNQPQHF. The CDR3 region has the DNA TGCGCCAGCAGCCAAGATCGGAATCAGCCCCAGCATTTT.

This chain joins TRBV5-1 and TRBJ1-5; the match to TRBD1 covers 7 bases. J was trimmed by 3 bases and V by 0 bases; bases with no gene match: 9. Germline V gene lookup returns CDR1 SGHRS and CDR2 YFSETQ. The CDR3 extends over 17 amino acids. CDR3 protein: CASSLGSGTALNQPQHF. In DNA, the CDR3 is TGCGCCAGCAGCTTGGGGTCCGGGACAGCGCTCAATCAGCCCCAGCATTTT.

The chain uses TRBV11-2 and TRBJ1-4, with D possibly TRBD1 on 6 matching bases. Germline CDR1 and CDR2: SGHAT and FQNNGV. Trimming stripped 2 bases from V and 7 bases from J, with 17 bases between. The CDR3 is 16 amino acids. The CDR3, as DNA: TGTGCCAGCAGCTTACTAATAGGGGGTGGTGGTGAAAAACTGTTTTTT. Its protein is CASSLLIGGGGEKLFF. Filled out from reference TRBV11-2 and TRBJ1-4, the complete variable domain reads EAGVAQSPRYKIIEKRQSVAFWCNPISGHATLYWYQQILGQGPKLLIQFQNNGVVDDSQLPKDRFSAERLKGVDSTLKIQPAKLEDSAVYLCASSLLIGGGGEKLFFGSGTQLSVL.

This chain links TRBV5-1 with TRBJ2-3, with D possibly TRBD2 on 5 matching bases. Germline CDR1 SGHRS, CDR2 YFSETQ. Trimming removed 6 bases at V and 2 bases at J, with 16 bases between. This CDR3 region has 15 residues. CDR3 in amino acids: CASTPSLADTDTQYF. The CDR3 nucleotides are TGCGCCAGCACCCCCTCGCTAGCCGACACAGATACGCAGTATTTT.